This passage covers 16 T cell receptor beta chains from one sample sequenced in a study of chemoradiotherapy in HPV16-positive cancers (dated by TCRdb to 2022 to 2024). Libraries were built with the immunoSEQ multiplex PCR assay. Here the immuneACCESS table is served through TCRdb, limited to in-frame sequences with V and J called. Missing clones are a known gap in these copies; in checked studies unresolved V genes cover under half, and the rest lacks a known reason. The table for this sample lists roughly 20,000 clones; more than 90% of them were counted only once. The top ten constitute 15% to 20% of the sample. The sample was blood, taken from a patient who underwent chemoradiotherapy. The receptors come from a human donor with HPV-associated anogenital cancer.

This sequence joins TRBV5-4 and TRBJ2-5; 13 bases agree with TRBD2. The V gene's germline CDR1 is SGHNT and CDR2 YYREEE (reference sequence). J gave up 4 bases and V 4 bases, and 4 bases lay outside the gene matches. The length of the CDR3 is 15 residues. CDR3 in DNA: TGTGCCAGCAGCCCGGGACTAGCGGGATTAGAGACCCAGTACTTC. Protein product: CASSPGLAGLETQYF.

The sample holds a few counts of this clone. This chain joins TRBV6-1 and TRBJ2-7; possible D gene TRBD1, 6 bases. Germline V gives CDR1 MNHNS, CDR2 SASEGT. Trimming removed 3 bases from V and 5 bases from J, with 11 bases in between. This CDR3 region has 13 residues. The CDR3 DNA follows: TGTGCCAGCAGTGACCAGGGGATCGACGAGCAGTACTTC. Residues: CASSDQGIDEQYF.

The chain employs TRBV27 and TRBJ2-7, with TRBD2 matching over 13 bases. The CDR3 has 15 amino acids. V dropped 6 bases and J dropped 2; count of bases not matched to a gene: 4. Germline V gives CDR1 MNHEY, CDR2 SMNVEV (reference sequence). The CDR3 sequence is CASRRTSGSTYEQYF. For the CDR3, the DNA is TGTGCCAGCAGACGGACTAGCGGGAGTACCTACGAGCAGTACTTC.

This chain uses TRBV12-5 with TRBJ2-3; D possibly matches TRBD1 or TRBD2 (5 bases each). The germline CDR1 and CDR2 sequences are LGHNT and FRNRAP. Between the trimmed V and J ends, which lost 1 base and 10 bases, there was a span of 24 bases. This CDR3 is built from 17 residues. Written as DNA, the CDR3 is TGTGCTAGTGGTTTGGGAGGGACCCAACTAGAAGTACAGGCGCAGTATTTT. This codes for CASGLGGTQLEVQAQYF.

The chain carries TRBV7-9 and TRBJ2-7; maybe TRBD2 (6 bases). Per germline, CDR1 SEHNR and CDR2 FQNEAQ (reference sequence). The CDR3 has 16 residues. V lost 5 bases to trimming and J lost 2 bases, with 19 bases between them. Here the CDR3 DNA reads TGTGCCAGCAGCCCCCTGCTAGGACGGGGGACCTACGAGCAGTACTTC. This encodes CASSPLLGRGTYEQYF.

The CDR3 here is CASSLAPQGKNIQYF. The CDR3 DNA is TGTGCCAGCAGCTTAGCCCCCCAGGGGAAAAACATTCAGTACTTC. The chain links TRBV13 to TRBJ2-4, with a weak D call TRBD1 (6 bases). CDR3 length: 15 amino acids. CDR1 is PRHDT and CDR2 is FYEKMQ in the germline V gene (reference sequence). V gave up 1 base and J gave up 4 bases, with 11 bases separating them.

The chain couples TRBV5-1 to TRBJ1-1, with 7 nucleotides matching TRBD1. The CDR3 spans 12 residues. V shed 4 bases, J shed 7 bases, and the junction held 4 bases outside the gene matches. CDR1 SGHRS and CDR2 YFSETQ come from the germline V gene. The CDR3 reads CASSPGTVEAFF. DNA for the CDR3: TGCGCCAGCAGCCCCGGGACAGTTGAAGCTTTCTTT.

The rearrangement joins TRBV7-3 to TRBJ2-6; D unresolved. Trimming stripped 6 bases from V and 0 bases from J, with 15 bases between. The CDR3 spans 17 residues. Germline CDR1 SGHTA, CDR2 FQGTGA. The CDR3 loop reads CASSPEALVSGANVLTF. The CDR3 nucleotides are TGTGCCAGCAGTCCTGAGGCCTTGGTCTCTGGGGCCAACGTCCTGACTTTC.

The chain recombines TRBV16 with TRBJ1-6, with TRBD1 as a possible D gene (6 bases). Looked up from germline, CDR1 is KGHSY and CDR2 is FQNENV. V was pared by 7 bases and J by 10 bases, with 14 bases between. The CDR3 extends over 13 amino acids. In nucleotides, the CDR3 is TGTGCCAGCAAACAGGGTAGGGGATCACCCCTCCACTTT. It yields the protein CASKQGRGSPLHF.

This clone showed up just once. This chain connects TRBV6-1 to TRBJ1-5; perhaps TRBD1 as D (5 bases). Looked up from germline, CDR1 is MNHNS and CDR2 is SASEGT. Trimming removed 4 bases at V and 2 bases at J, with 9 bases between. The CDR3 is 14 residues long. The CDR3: CASSATGGNQPQHF. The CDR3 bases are TGTGCCAGCAGTGCTACGGGGGGCAATCAGCCCCAGCATTTT.

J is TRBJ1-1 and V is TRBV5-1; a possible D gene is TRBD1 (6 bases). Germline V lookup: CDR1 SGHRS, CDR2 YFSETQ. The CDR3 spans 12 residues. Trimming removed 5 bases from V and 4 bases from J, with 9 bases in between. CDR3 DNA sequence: TGCGCCAGCAGGTTACAGGGCACTGAAGCTTTCTTT. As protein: CASRLQGTEAFF. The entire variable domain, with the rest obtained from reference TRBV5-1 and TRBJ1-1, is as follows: KAGVTQTPRYLIKTRGQQVTLSCSPISGHRSVSWYQQTPGQGLQFLFEYFSETQRNKGNFPGRFSGRQFSNSRSEMNVSTLELGDSALYLCASRLQGTEAFFGQGTRLTVV.

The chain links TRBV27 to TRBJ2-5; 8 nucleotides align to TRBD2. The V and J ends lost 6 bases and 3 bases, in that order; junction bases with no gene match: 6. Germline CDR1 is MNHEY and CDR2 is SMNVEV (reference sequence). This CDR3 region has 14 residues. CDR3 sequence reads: CASRTTSEKETQYF. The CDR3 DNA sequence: TGTGCCAGCAGAACGACTAGCGAGAAAGAGACCCAGTACTTC.

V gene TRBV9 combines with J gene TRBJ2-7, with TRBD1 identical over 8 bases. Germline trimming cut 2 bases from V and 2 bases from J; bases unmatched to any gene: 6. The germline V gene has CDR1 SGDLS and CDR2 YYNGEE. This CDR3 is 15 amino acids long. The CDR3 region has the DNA TGTGCCAGCAGCGTCGGACAGGGCTTCCCCTACGAGCAGTACTTC. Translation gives CASSVGQGFPYEQYF.

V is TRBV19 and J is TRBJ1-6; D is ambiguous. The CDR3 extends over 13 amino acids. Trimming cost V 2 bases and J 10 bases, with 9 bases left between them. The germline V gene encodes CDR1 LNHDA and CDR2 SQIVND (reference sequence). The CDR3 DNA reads TGTGCCAGTAGTATACCGGGGAGGTCACCCCTCCACTTT. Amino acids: CASSIPGRSPLHF.

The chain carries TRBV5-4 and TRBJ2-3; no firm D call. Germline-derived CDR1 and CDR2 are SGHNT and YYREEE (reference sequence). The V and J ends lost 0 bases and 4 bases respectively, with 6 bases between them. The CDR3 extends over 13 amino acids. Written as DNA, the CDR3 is TGTGCCAGCAGCTTGGTTGGTGCAGATACGCAGTATTTT. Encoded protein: CASSLVGADTQYF.

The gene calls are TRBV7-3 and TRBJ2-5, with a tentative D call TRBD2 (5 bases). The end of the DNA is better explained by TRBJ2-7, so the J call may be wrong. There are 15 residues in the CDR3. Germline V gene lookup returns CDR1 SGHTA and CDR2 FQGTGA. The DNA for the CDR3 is TGTGCCAGCAGCTTAACTCATGGACTCGGGTACGAGCAGTACTTC. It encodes CASSLTHGLGYEQYF.